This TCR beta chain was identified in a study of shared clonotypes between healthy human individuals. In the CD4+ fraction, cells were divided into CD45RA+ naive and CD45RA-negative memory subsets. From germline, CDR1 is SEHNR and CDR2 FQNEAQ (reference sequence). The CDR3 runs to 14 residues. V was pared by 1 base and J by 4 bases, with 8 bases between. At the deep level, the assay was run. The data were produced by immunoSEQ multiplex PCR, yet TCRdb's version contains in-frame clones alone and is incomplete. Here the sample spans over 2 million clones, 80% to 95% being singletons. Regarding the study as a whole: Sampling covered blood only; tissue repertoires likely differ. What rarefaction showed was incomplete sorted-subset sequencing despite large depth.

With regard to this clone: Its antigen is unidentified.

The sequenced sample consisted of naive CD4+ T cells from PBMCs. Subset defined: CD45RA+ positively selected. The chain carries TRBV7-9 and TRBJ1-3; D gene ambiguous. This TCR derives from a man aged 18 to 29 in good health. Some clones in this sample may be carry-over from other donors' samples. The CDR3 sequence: CASSLGSTGNTIYF. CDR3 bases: TGTGCCAGCAGCTTAGGCTCAACCGGAAACACCATATATTTT. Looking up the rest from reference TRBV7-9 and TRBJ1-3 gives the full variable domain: DTGVSQNPRHKITKRGQNVTFRCDPISEHNRLYWYRQTLGQGPEFLTYFQNEAQLEKSRLLSDRFSAERPKGSFSTLEIQRTEQGDSAMYLCASSLGSTGNTIYFGEGSWLTVV.